The rows below give T cell receptor beta chains drawn from one sample of a study of control samples from healthy donors and cancer patients. Sequencing used immunoSEQ multiplex PCR; TCRdb keeps in-frame clones, though not all of them. The sample includes approximately 170,000 clones, around nine tenths of them seen just once. Sequences were obtained from blood. The receptors stem from a woman aged 25 to 39 in good health. CDR3s include the opening cysteine and the closing phenylalanine or tryptophan. Expanded clones are given a class, and other clones once, few, many or no size at all.

clone size: few; V gene: TRBV6-4; J gene: TRBJ2-3; CDR3 protein: CASSDSGSGTDTQYF
clone size: NA; V gene: TRBV3-1/TRBV3-2; J gene: TRBJ2-2; CDR3 protein: CASSPEASGRVAGELFF
clone size: NA; V gene: TRBV11-2; J gene: TRBJ2-7; CDR3 protein: CASSLVNPSYEQYF
clone size: once; V gene: TRBV7-3; J gene: TRBJ2-3; CDR3 protein: CASSSSGLAGTDTQYF
clone size: NA; V gene: TRBV7-2; J gene: TRBJ2-3; CDR3 protein: CASSSLVGSTDTQYF
clone size: NA; V gene: TRBV11-2; J gene: TRBJ2-1; CDR3 protein: CASSSLSGGYNEQFF
clone size: NA; V gene: TRBV27; J gene: TRBJ1-5; CDR3 protein: CASSPGGGNQPQHF
clone size: once; V gene: TRBV18; J gene: TRBJ2-3; CDR3 protein: CASSSLAGEADTQYF
clone size: NA; V gene: TRBV7-2; J gene: TRBJ1-3; CDR3 protein: CASSLGRTGNTIYF
clone size: NA; V gene: TRBV7-6; J gene: TRBJ2-5; CDR3 protein: CASSFTLAGRGQETQYF
clone size: NA; V gene: TRBV19; J gene: TRBJ1-2; CDR3 protein: CASSRDRGSYGYTF
clone size: NA; V gene: TRBV28; J gene: TRBJ2-7; CDR3 protein: CASRGWGSGSDSYEQYF
clone size: NA; V gene: TRBV11-2; J gene: TRBJ2-3; CDR3 protein: CASSLEGTDTQYF
clone size: NA; V gene: TRBV9; J gene: TRBJ1-3; CDR3 protein: CASSVTDLFYSSGNTIYF
clone size: few; V gene: TRBV6-5; J gene: TRBJ2-7; CDR3 protein: CASGQGREQYF
clone size: NA; V gene: TRBV30; J gene: TRBJ2-7; CDR3 protein: CAWRKPGLRRIPDEQYF
clone size: NA; V gene: TRBV11-3; J gene: TRBJ2-5; CDR3 protein: CASSPGPRETQYF
clone size: NA; V gene: TRBV9; J gene: TRBJ2-7; CDR3 protein: CASSGGGVGGDYEQYF
clone size: NA; V gene: TRBV6-5; J gene: TRBJ2-2; CDR3 protein: CASTVRETGELFF
clone size: NA; V gene: TRBV7-2; J gene: TRBJ1-1; CDR3 protein: CASSADSDTEAFF
clone size: NA; V gene: TRBV5-4; J gene: TRBJ2-2; CDR3 protein: CASSLSGATGELFF
clone size: NA; V gene: TRBV9; J gene: TRBJ1-1; CDR3 protein: CASSVDLGRGHKVEAFF
clone size: NA; V gene: TRBV6-6; J gene: TRBJ2-3; CDR3 protein: CASSDRDRGDTQYF
clone size: NA; V gene: TRBV12-3/TRBV12-4; J gene: TRBJ2-1; CDR3 protein: CASSQGLAGLQFF
clone size: NA; V gene: TRBV27; J gene: TRBJ2-7; CDR3 protein: CASSFTGSYEQYF
clone size: NA; V gene: TRBV25-1; J gene: TRBJ1-1; CDR3 protein: CASSVSLKGDTEAFF
clone size: NA; V gene: TRBV7-3; J gene: TRBJ2-3; CDR3 protein: CASSLKVSDTQYF
clone size: NA; V gene: TRBV6-1; J gene: TRBJ2-7; CDR3 protein: CASSEEASGSYEQYF
clone size: few; V gene: TRBV9; J gene: TRBJ1-2; CDR3 protein: CASSVDGGYGYTF
clone size: NA; V gene: TRBV20-1; J gene: TRBJ2-5; CDR3 protein: CSAREETQYF
clone size: NA; V gene: TRBV5-1; J gene: TRBJ2-7; CDR3 protein: CASSLAGPAAEQYF
clone size: NA; V gene: TRBV10-3; J gene: TRBJ2-7; CDR3 protein: CAITQGLAGYEQYF
clone size: NA; V gene: TRBV7-9; J gene: TRBJ2-1; CDR3 protein: CASTLRGGRHNEQFF
clone size: NA; V gene: TRBV3-1/TRBV3-2; J gene: TRBJ1-4; CDR3 protein: CASSWPAGVSTNEKLFF
clone size: NA; V gene: TRBV15; J gene: TRBJ2-5; CDR3 protein: CATSRDVAGLETQYF
clone size: NA; V gene: TRBV7-8; J gene: TRBJ2-1; CDR3 protein: CASSFGGSNEQFF
clone size: NA; V gene: TRBV4-2; J gene: TRBJ1-4; CDR3 protein: CASSTRQETFNEKLFF
clone size: NA; V gene: TRBV19; J gene: TRBJ1-3; CDR3 protein: CASSGTSGNTIYF
clone size: NA; V gene: TRBV4-1; J gene: TRBJ1-4; CDR3 protein: CASSNRAVANEKLFF
clone size: NA; V gene: TRBV6-2/TRBV6-3; J gene: TRBJ2-5; CDR3 protein: CASSPDRVSETQYF
clone size: NA; V gene: TRBV6-6; J gene: TRBJ2-1; CDR3 protein: CASRPNRDFLYNEQFF
clone size: NA; V gene: TRBV28; J gene: TRBJ2-2; CDR3 protein: CASSLASNTGELFF
clone size: NA; V gene: TRBV28; J gene: TRBJ2-2; CDR3 protein: CASSSASGNTGELFF
clone size: NA; V gene: TRBV19; J gene: TRBJ1-2; CDR3 protein: CASSTGGFGYTF
clone size: NA; V gene: TRBV27; J gene: TRBJ2-1; CDR3 protein: CASSLSRRQNNEQFF
clone size: NA; V gene: TRBV28; J gene: TRBJ2-1; CDR3 protein: CASSLGAASSYNEQFF
clone size: NA; V gene: TRBV7-9; J gene: TRBJ2-7; CDR3 protein: CASSLGAGDDEQYF
clone size: NA; V gene: TRBV7-2; J gene: TRBJ1-5; CDR3 protein: CASSLERGQPQHF
clone size: NA; V gene: TRBV4-3; J gene: TRBJ2-1; CDR3 protein: CASSQGSSGNDEQFF
clone size: NA; V gene: TRBV7-9; J gene: TRBJ1-3; CDR3 protein: CASAVMGPGNTIYF
clone size: NA; V gene: TRBV7-3; J gene: TRBJ2-3; CDR3 protein: CASSPNPGRIDDTQYF
clone size: NA; V gene: TRBV18; J gene: TRBJ2-5; CDR3 protein: CASSPPGSGVGETQYF
clone size: once; V gene: TRBV4-3; J gene: TRBJ1-6; CDR3 protein: CASSRDGLTPSSYNSPLHF